These T cell receptor beta chains were read from a single sample in a study of blood T cells in healthy people across ages. Using its own MiXCR run on the 5' RACE reads, TCRdb lists one record per CDR3 protein. The data show approximately 900,000 distinct CDR3 sequences, 40% to 60% seen once. Sequencing was performed on blood. The receptors stem from a man between 25 and 39 years old in good health. CDR3s include the opening cysteine and the closing phenylalanine or tryptophan. The order of the fields is V gene, J gene, D gene, CDR3 protein. D genes are given only for firm matches.

>TRBV20-1|TRBJ2-3|.
CSARAAEPQTDTQYF
>TRBV28|TRBJ1-2|.
CASSSDGYTF
>TRBV14|TRBJ1-6|.
CASSYRTKPLHF
>TRBV4-3|TRBJ2-7|TRBD1
CASSQDRGLKEQYF
>TRBV3-1|TRBJ2-1|TRBD2
CASSQMGSGFSNEQFF
>TRBV5-6|TRBJ2-4|.
CASSLIQGPNIQYF
>TRBV7-8|.|TRBD2
CASSASGGPYNEQYF
>TRBV20-1|TRBJ2-7|TRBD2
CSAMPLAEGSYEQYF
>TRBV27|TRBJ2-7|TRBD2
CASSSLAGADYEQYF
>TRBV20-1|TRBJ2-7|TRBD1
CSVQTGTSWEQYF
>TRBV6-4|TRBJ2-5|.
CAGAETQYF
>TRBV20-1|TRBJ2-1|.
CSARDPRPEQFF
>TRBV14|TRBJ2-3|.
CASSQGGFPTDTQYF
>TRBV7-8|TRBJ2-3|.
CASSLGDLIYTDTQYF
>TRBV6-5|TRBJ2-7|.
CASSYLGDSYGQYF
>TRBV2|TRBJ2-7|TRBD1
CASTRDRAYEQYF
>TRBV7-2|TRBJ2-4|.
CASSPDMRDIQYF